A single sample gave rise to the 16 T cell receptor beta chains below, sequenced in a study of blood T cell repertoires in COVID-19. Profiled with immunoSEQ multiplex PCR; TCRdb holds only in-frame clones, not every one. Seen here are about 230,000 clones, 80% to 90% observed once, and the top ten hold roughly a sixth. Sequencing used PBMCs or T cells enriched from blood (not recorded which). The source is a man between 18 and 29 years old who had recovered from COVID-19.

This clone was observed once. The chain combines TRBV27 with TRBJ1-2; D is perhaps TRBD1 (5 bases). CDR3 length equals 13 residues. The germline V gene encodes CDR1 MNHEY and CDR2 SMNVEV (reference sequence). V was clipped by 2 bases and J by 8 bases, with 12 bases between them. In DNA form, the CDR3 reads TGTGCCAGCAGTTTACAGGGCTTGACGGGCTACACCTTC. Residues: CASSLQGLTGYTF.

The chain links TRBV3-1 (or the pseudogene TRBV3-2) to TRBJ1-6, with 8 bases lining up with TRBD1. V lost 6 bases to trimming and J lost 0 bases; unmatched junction nucleotides: 4. The CDR3 sequence is 16 residues long. Germline CDR1 reads LGHDT; CDR2 reads YNNKEL (reference sequence). CDR3 nucleotides: TGTGCCAGCAGTCGGACAGGGAGCTCCTATAATTCACCCCTCCACTTT. Translating it yields CASSRTGSSYNSPLHF.

The chain joins TRBV30 to TRBJ2-5; TRBD2 matches 13 bases. The CDR3 has 17 residues. The germline V gene encodes CDR1 GTSNPN and CDR2 SVGIG (reference sequence). V dropped 2 bases and J dropped 4; count of bases not matched to a gene: 10. The DNA for the CDR3 is TGTGCCTGGAGTCGACTAGCGGGAGGTGGGGTCGGAGAGACCCAGTACTTC. As protein: CAWSRLAGGGVGETQYF.

This chain uses TRBV27 with TRBJ2-1, with 12 bases lining up with TRBD2. The germline gives CDR1 MNHEY, CDR2 SMNVEV (reference sequence). The CDR3 length is 15 residues. The ends lost 7 bases at V and 5 bases at J; junction bases unmatched: 6. The CDR3 DNA sequence: TGTGCCAGCACTCTCCTAGCGGGGGGGCACAATGAGCAGTTCTTC. The encoded protein is CASTLLAGGHNEQFF.

The chain joins TRBV11-2 to TRBJ2-7; unclear D gene. The CDR3 loop spans 15 amino acids. Germline loops: CDR1 SGHAT, CDR2 FQNNGV. V was pared by 1 base and J by 3 bases, with 13 bases between. CDR3 in amino acids: CASSLAALWSYEQYF. The CDR3 region has the DNA TGTGCCAGCAGCTTAGCTGCCCTGTGGAGCTACGAGCAGTACTTC.

This rearrangement joins TRBV10-3 to TRBJ1-4; D is ambiguous. Looked up from germline, CDR1 is ENHRY and CDR2 is SYGVKD. Between the trimmed V and J ends, which lost 3 bases and 0 bases, there was a span of 8 bases. The CDR3 contains 15 residues. The CDR3 coding sequence is TGTGCCATCAGTGATGGCGGGGCAACTAATGAAAAACTGTTTTTT. Residues: CAISDGGATNEKLFF.

J is TRBJ1-1 and V is TRBV14, with D possibly being TRBD1 (6 bases). The ends were cut back, 4 bases at V and 1 base at J, with 16 bases in the middle. The CDR3 runs 16 residues. Germline-derived CDR1 and CDR2 are SGHDN and FVKESK. The CDR3 loop reads CASSPLGGASNTEAFF. The CDR3 nucleotides read TGTGCCAGCAGCCCGTTGGGGGGGGCGTCGAACACTGAAGCTTTCTTT. Full variable domain (outside the CDR3, taken from reference TRBV14 and TRBJ1-1): EAGVTQFPSHSVIEKGQTVTLRCDPISGHDNLYWYRRVMGKEIKFLLHFVKESKQDESGMPNNRFLAERTGGTYSTLKVQPAELEDSGVYFCASSPLGGASNTEAFFGQGTRLTVV.

This clone is a singleton in its sample. The chain joins TRBV27 to TRBJ2-7; 11 bases fit TRBD2. With 3 bases clipped from V and 4 bases from J, the junction kept 2 bases outside the gene matches. This CDR3 spans 14 amino acids. In germline, CDR1 is MNHEY, CDR2 SMNVEV (reference sequence). The CDR3 nucleotides read TGTGCCAGCAGTTTTAGCGGGAGGGGGTACGAGCAGTACTTC. It codes for CASSFSGRGYEQYF.

This clone was seen many times. The chain employs TRBV28 and TRBJ2-5, with 7 bases that match TRBD2. From germline, CDR1 is MDHEN and CDR2 SYDVKM. J gave up 1 base and V 4 bases, and 3 bases lay outside the gene matches. The CDR3 has 14 residues. In DNA form, the CDR3 reads TGTGCCAGCAGTTACTCTAGCGGCCAAGAGACCCAGTACTTC. Its translation: CASSYSSGQETQYF. Full variable domain (remainder filled in from reference TRBV28 and TRBJ2-5): DVKVTQSSRYLVKRTGEKVFLECVQDMDHENMFWYRQDPGLGLRLIYFSYDVKMKEKGDIPEGYSVSREKKERFSLILESASTNQTSMYLCASSYSSGQETQYFGPGTRLLVL.

The rearrangement links TRBV11-2 to TRBJ2-5; TRBD2 matches at 13 bases. The CDR3 is made up of 16 amino acids. Germline loops: CDR1 SGHAT, CDR2 FQNNGV. The ends lost 5 bases at V and 5 bases at J; junction bases unmatched: 8. The CDR3, as DNA: TGTGCCAGCAGCCTCGGGACTAGCGGGGCTGTTGAGACCCAGTACTTC. This sequence encodes CASSLGTSGAVETQYF.

The V and J genes are TRBV4-2 and TRBJ2-7; a weak D match, TRBD1 (6 bases). The germline gives CDR1 LGHNA, CDR2 YNFKEQ. V was trimmed by 1 base and J by 3 bases, leaving 13 bases between them. The CDR3 spans 15 residues. Written as DNA, the CDR3 is TGTGCCAGCAGCCAAGGCAGGGGATCGGTCTACGAGCAGTACTTC. Amino acids: CASSQGRGSVYEQYF.

The chain couples TRBV30 to TRBJ1-5, with TRBD1 matching over 8 bases. The V segment lost 5 bases and the J segment 5 bases; nucleotides outside the gene matches: 2. Per the germline V gene, CDR1 is GTSNPN and CDR2 is SVGIG (reference sequence). CDR3 length: 12 residues. CDR3 amino acids: CAWGQGYQPQHF. The CDR3 DNA reads TGTGCCTGGGGACAGGGCTATCAGCCCCAGCATTTT. The full variable domain, completed using reference TRBV30 and TRBJ1-5, is SQTIHQWPATLVQPVGSPLSLECTVEGTSNPNLYWYRQAAGRGLQLLFYSVGIGQISSEVPQNLSASRPQDRQFILSSKKLLLSDSGFYLCAWGQGYQPQHFGDGTRLSIL.

Notes on this clone: The junction departs from the called germline gene at one end, perhaps through a read error. The chain joins TRBV4-1 to TRBJ2-3, with 8 bases aligning to TRBD2. Germline CDR1 reads MGHRA; CDR2 reads YSYEKL. The CDR3 loop spans 15 amino acids. For the CDR3, the DNA is TGCGCCAGCAGTCAAGTAGCGGGGAGAACAGATACGCAGTATTTT. This encodes CASSQVAGRTDTQYF.

The V gene is TRBV3-1 (or the pseudogene TRBV3-2), the J gene TRBJ2-5, with D hard to call. In germline, CDR1 is LGHDT, CDR2 YNNKEL (reference sequence). The CDR3 is made up of 11 amino acids. Trimming cost V 4 bases and J 5 bases, with 5 bases left between them. The CDR3 loop is CASSLRETQYF. In nucleotides, the CDR3 is TGTGCCAGCAGCCTGAGGGAGACCCAGTACTTC.

Concerning this clone itself: Other nucleotide sequences in the sample specify the same CDR3. The CDR3 coding sequence is TGTGCCAGCTCACTTAGCTCCTACGAGCAGTACTTC. It codes for CASSLSSYEQYF. The chain uses TRBV18 and TRBJ2-7; D gene unclear. Trimming took off 4 bases at V and 0 bases at J, with 4 bases between the two ends. The CDR3 loop spans 12 amino acids. Germline V CDR1 and CDR2: KGHSH, LQKENI.

This sequence joins TRBV13 and TRBJ2-7; tentatively, D is TRBD1 (6 bases). V was cut by 6 bases and J by 6 bases, with 18 bases left in between. This CDR3 is built from 14 residues. The germline V gene encodes CDR1 PRHDT and CDR2 FYEKMQ (reference sequence). CDR3 protein: CASSFPSGTPEQYF. The CDR3 bases are TGTGCCAGCAGTTTTCCCTCCGGGACACCCGAGCAGTACTTC.